The source of this T cell receptor beta chain is a study of cytomegalovirus exposure and HLA in healthy donors. Findings and limits, study-wide: Later genetic work tied a missense DCLRE1C variant to beta-chain V and J trimming.

This clone was seen a single time. Its specificity is unknown. Both 60 Vbeta primers and 13 Jbeta primers went into the PCR. Measured with immunoSEQ multiplex PCR; TCRdb has only the in-frame clones, and not every one. The sample carries 120,000 or so clones, around 72% recorded once. This CDR3 contains 17 residues. Trimming stripped 5 bases from V and 0 bases from J, with 14 bases between. Germline V CDR1 and CDR2: SGHVS, FQNEAQ. This TCR was recovered from a man aged 30 to 39 in good health and CMV-seronegative. The sample comprised PBMCs. The chain has TRBV7-8 and TRBJ2-6, with a weak D call TRBD1 (6 bases). This CDR3 is CASSPPRGGSGANVLTF. In DNA, the CDR3 is TGTGCCAGCAGCCCTCCACGAGGGGGCTCTGGGGCCAACGTCCTGACTTTC.